This TCR beta chain was recovered during a study of blood T cell repertoires in COVID-19 (dated by TCRdb to the early 2020s). Regarding the complete study: Samples covering the acute and convalescent phases of COVID-19 were provided by collaborators in the United States, Italy and Spain. The prospective study material was composed of cDNA or gDNA derived from T cells, B-cell-depleted T cells, or PBMCs. The dataset comprised deeply sampled blood TCRbeta repertoires from subjects exposed to, actively infected with, or recovered from COVID-19. A freely available public database, intended as a resource for researchers studying the immune response to SARS-CoV-2, is where the repertoires were released. The samples were drawn from two sources: the first 160 participants of the ongoing ImmuneRACE study, and over 1,000 subjects contributed by 6 global collaborators. The sample metadata nearly always contained a de-identified subject ID, COVID-19 status, age in years and sex. Where HLA class I and class II types were available, the types were taken from metadata supplied by the sample provider, not from assay-based typing. Results the study describes overall, beyond this receptor: Clinical and demographic metadata were provided uncurated, with the amount varying by source and participant.

Trimming costs V 9 bases and J 1 base, and their ends lie 9 bases apart. In the germline V gene, CDR1 corresponds to WSHSY and CDR2 to SAAADI. Taken from cysteine to phenylalanine, the CDR3 has 12 residues. Kept here is only the CDR3 DNA, which spans 36 bases and is read in frame from base 1. This clone was observed a single time. Its antigen is still unknown. Per-base qualities were not stored, and no clone one base away is much larger. Each collaborating institution followed its own protocols to collect whole blood in K2EDTA tubes. For TCRbeta analysis, collaborators shipped samples as frozen whole blood, isolated PBMCs, or DNA extracted from either of those sample types. The immunoSEQ Assay, a bias-controlled multiplex PCR, was used to amplify TCRbeta CDR3 regions from genomic DNA. On the study's bioinformatics: The number of nucleated cells in each sample was estimated from the amplification of reference gene primers within the assay. To quantify the absolute abundance of each unique TCRbeta CDR3 rearrangement, sequence reads were collapsed and filtered. For each sample, productive Simpson clonality was calculated by taking the square root of Simpson's diversity index across productive rearrangements. Sourced from immuneACCESS, this table was stored by TCRdb with only in-frame sequences that have V and J called. A share of the clones is absent; for the studies checked, an unresolved V gene accounts for under half, and the remainder has no known explanation. Clone size and the V and J calls come from that table; the DNA yielded D and trimming. Across this sample there are roughly 200,000 clones, with 84% seen only once. Clones ranked in the top ten supply roughly 18% of the sample.

The TCR comes from a woman of 80 years or more with active or convalescent COVID-19. The sequencing sample was made of peripheral blood. The chain links TRBV10-2 with TRBJ1-1; 5 matching bases give a weak D call of TRBD1. The nucleotide sequence is TGCGCCAGTTACCAGGGGAACACTGAAGCTTTCTTT. The resulting protein is CASYQGNTEAFF.